Listed below are T cell receptor beta chains from one sample, sequenced in a study of post-analysis software for immune sequencing data. Each CDR3 protein gets one entry after TCRdb re-called the PCR reads with MiXCR. Of hundreds of thousands of distinct CDR3 sequences listed, roughly 50% are singletons. Sequencing was performed on blood. Every receptor here comes from a girl aged 5-17 years with multiple sclerosis. CDR3s include the opening cysteine and the closing phenylalanine or tryptophan. D genes are given only for firm matches. Expanded clones get a size class; other rows say once, few or many, or leave the size out.

V: TRBV29-1; size: -; D: -; J: TRBJ2-5; CDR3: CSVMSTPTYDEQYF; DNA: TGCAGCGTTATGTCGACTCCTACCTACGATGAGCAGTACTTC
V: TRBV12-3/TRBV12-4; size: -; D: TRBD1; J: TRBJ1-2; CDR3: CASSPGTGALRSYGYTF; DNA: TGTGCCAGCAGCCCCGGGACAGGGGCACTCCGTTCCTATGGCTACACCTTC
V: TRBV29-1; size: -; D: -; J: TRBJ2-1; CDR3: CSVGIIGNEQFF; DNA: TGCAGCGTTGGCATAATCGGCAATGAGCAGTTCTTC
V: TRBV24-1; size: -; D: -; J: TRBJ2-2; CDR3: CATSEGPGERFF; DNA: TGTGCCACCAGTGAAGGTCCCGGGGAGCGGTTTTTT
V: TRBV14; size: -; D: -; J: TRBJ1-2; CDR3: CAGSQEENYGYTF; DNA: TGTGCCGGCAGCCAAGAAGAGAACTATGGCTACACCTTC
V: TRBV28; size: -; D: TRBD1; J: TRBJ1-2; CDR3: CASSPRDRAYGYTF; DNA: TGTGCCAGCAGCCCTCGGGACAGGGCCTATGGCTACACCTTC
V: TRBV29-1; size: -; D: TRBD1; J: TRBJ1-1; CDR3: CSVEDGRGQNTEAFF; DNA: TGCAGCGTTGAAGACGGGAGGGGGCAGAACACTGAAGCTTTCTTT
V: TRBV18; size: once; D: TRBD1; J: TRBJ2-7; CDR3: CASSLTGQGGEQYF; DNA: TGTGCCAGCTCCCTTACTGGACAGGGAGGCGAGCAGTACTTC
V: TRBV7-3; size: few; D: TRBD2; J: TRBJ2-7; CDR3: CASSLYPMSGGGYEQYF; DNA: TGTGCCAGCAGCTTGTACCCCATGTCGGGAGGTGGCTACGAGCAGTACTTC
V: TRBV27; size: -; D: -; J: TRBJ2-5; CDR3: CASSLGRTLYQETQYF; DNA: TGTGCCAGCAGTTTAGGCAGGACCTTGTACCAAGAGACCCAGTACTTC
V: TRBV5-1; size: few; D: -; J: TRBJ2-5; CDR3: CASSFDKMQETQYF; DNA: TGCGCCAGCAGCTTCGACAAGATGCAAGAGACCCAGTACTTC
V: TRBV5-1; size: once; D: -; J: TRBJ1-1; CDR3: CASRLRQMNTEAFF; DNA: TGCGCCAGCCGGCTCCGCCAGATGAACACTGAAGCTTTCTTT
V: TRBV12-3/TRBV12-4; size: -; D: -; J: TRBJ2-3; CDR3: CATRRADTQYF; DNA: TGTGCCACCCGTAGGGCAGATACGCAGTATTTT
V: TRBV7-9; size: -; D: -; J: TRBJ2-1; CDR3: CASSLVASGVEQFF; DNA: TGTGCCAGCAGCTTAGTAGCGTCGGGGGTTGAGCAGTTCTTC
V: TRBV24-1; size: -; D: -; J: TRBJ1-4; CDR3: CATSDLEKGLFF; DNA: TGTGCCACCAGTGATTTGGAGAAGGGGCTGTTTTTT
V: TRBV2; size: few; D: -; J: TRBJ2-7; CDR3: CASSEEQGASYEQYF; DNA: TGTGCCAGCAGTGAGGAACAGGGAGCTTCCTACGAGCAGTACTTC
V: TRBV5-1; size: -; D: -; J: TRBJ2-1; CDR3: CASSLEENEQFF; DNA: TGCGCCAGCAGCTTGGAAGAAAATGAGCAGTTCTTC
V: TRBV6-5; size: -; D: -; J: TRBJ2-7; CDR3: CASSYDGLREQYF; DNA: TGTGCCAGCAGTTACGACGGACTTCGCGAGCAGTACTTC
V: TRBV7-2; size: -; D: TRBD1; J: TRBJ2-7; CDR3: CASSWDRGGSYEQYF; DNA: TGTGCCAGCAGCTGGGACAGGGGGGGTTCCTACGAGCAGTACTTC
V: TRBV19; size: -; D: -; J: TRBJ1-2; CDR3: CASMDLGNSLGYGYTF; DNA: TGTGCCAGTATGGACCTAGGAAACAGCCTTGGCTATGGCTACACCTTC
V: TRBV6-6; size: -; D: -; J: TRBJ1-5; CDR3: CASNDRTDSQPQHF; DNA: TGTGCCAGCAATGATCGGACAGACAGTCAGCCCCAGCATTTT
V: TRBV6-5; size: -; D: -; J: TRBJ2-7; CDR3: CASSYSREGYEQYF; DNA: TGTGCCAGCAGTTACTCACGTGAAGGATACGAGCAGTACTTC
V: TRBV7-9; size: few; D: -; J: TRBJ2-4; CDR3: CASSLRPDGDIQYF; DNA: TGTGCCAGCAGCCTCCGTCCCGACGGTGACATTCAGTACTTC
V: TRBV30; size: -; D: -; J: TRBJ2-7; CDR3: CAWSVYEQYF; DNA: TGTGCCTGGAGTGTATACGAGCAGTACTTC
V: TRBV7-8; size: -; D: -; J: TRBJ1-2; CDR3: CASSLGAHPYGYTF; DNA: TGTGCCAGCAGCTTAGGGGCACATCCTTATGGCTACACCTTC
V: TRBV12-3/TRBV12-4; size: few; D: -; J: TRBJ1-2; CDR3: CASSLRQGKPGYTF; DNA: TGTGCCAGCAGTTTAAGGCAGGGCAAGCCTGGCTACACCTTC
V: TRBV7-2; size: -; D: -; J: TRBJ1-2; CDR3: CASSLARVGRTNYGYTF; DNA: TGTGCCAGCAGCTTAGCGCGGGTTGGCCGCACTAACTATGGCTACACCTTC
V: TRBV6-6; size: many; D: TRBD1; J: TRBJ2-6; CDR3: CASSTGTGDSGANVLTF; DNA: TGTGCCAGCAGTACCGGGACAGGGGATTCTGGGGCCAACGTCCTGACTTTC
V: TRBV5-1; size: -; D: TRBD1; J: TRBJ2-1; CDR3: CASSLAGTGYNEQFF; DNA: TGCGCCAGCAGCTTGGCGGGGACAGGATACAATGAGCAGTTCTTC
V: TRBV10-3; size: -; D: TRBD2; J: TRBJ2-7; CDR3: CAISGEGAYEQYF; DNA: TGTGCCATCAGTGGGGAGGGAGCCTACGAGCAGTACTTC
V: TRBV11-1; size: few; D: TRBD1; J: TRBJ2-7; CDR3: CASSQQGPTYEQYF; DNA: TGTGCCAGCAGCCAACAGGGGCCTACCTACGAGCAGTACTTC
V: TRBV18; size: once; D: -; J: TRBJ2-7; CDR3: CASSPLQQGPYEQYF; DNA: TGTGCCAGCTCACCGTTACAACAGGGACCCTACGAGCAGTACTTC
V: TRBV14; size: -; D: -; J: TRBJ2-3; CDR3: CASSQRSPHGTDTQYF; DNA: TGTGCCAGCAGCCAACGGAGTCCCCATGGCACAGATACGCAGTATTTT
V: TRBV4-1; size: -; D: -; J: TRBJ2-1; CDR3: CASSQWSGSYNEQFF; DNA: TGCGCCAGCAGCCAATGGAGCGGCTCCTACAATGAGCAGTTCTTC
V: TRBV12-3/TRBV12-4; size: -; D: -; J: TRBJ2-5; CDR3: CASRSPQGGQETQYF; DNA: TGTGCCAGCAGATCGCCTCAAGGGGGGCAAGAGACCCAGTACTTC
V: TRBV20-1; size: few; D: TRBD2; J: TRBJ2-1; CDR3: CSARLAGRNEQFF; DNA: TGCAGTGCTAGGCTAGCGGGACGCAATGAGCAGTTCTTC
V: TRBV28; size: -; D: -; J: TRBJ2-3; CDR3: CASKGRDGGTQYF; DNA: TGTGCCAGCAAGGGGCGGGACGGCGGGACGCAGTATTTT